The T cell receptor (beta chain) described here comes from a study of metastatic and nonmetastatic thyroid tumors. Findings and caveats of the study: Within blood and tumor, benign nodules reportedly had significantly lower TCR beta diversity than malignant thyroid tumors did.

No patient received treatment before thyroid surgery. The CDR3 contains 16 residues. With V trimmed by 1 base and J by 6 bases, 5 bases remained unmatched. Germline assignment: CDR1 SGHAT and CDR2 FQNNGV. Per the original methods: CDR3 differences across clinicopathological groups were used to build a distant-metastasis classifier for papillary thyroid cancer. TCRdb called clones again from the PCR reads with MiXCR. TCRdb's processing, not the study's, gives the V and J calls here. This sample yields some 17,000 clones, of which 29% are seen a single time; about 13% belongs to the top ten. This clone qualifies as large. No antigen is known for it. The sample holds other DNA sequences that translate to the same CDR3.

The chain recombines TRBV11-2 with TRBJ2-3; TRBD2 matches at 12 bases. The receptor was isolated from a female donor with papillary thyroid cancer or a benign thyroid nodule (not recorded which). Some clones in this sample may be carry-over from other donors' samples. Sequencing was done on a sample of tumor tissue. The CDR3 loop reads CASSLGGTSGRDTQYF. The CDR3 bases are TGTGCCAGCAGCTTAGGGGGGACTAGCGGGCGGGATACGCAGTATTTT.